The source of this T cell receptor (beta chain) is a study of OX40 agonist ivuxolimab in advanced cancers. Study results and caveats: Partial responders at 0.1-3.0 mg/kg showed near-lowest clonal expansion. Low normalized T-cell clonal expansion was additionally recorded for some nonresponders. Clonal expansion was seen in CD4+ and CD8+ blood T cells by week 6 at 0.1 to 3.0 mg/kg. On average, CD8+ T cells showed a greater number of expanded clones than CD4+.

Clones were sequenced by immunoSEQ multiplex PCR, and TCRdb holds only the in-frame ones, with some missing. The table shows over 40,000 clones, with 88% occurring only once. As to this clone: Its antigen is undetermined.

The germline CDR1 and CDR2 sequences are MDHEN and SYDVKM. V lost 6 bases and J lost 5, with 10 bases in between. The CDR3 is 12 amino acids. The receptor comes from an adult with an advanced solid tumor such as melanoma, head and neck, liver or kidney cancer. Here the sequenced sample was CD4+ or CD8+ T cells sorted from blood, taken in a trial of the OX40 agonist ivuxolimab. The chain carries TRBV28 and TRBJ2-5; possibly TRBD1 for D (6 bases). CDR3 residues: CASSRGRETQYF. In DNA form, the CDR3 reads TGTGCCAGCAGCAGGGGACGCGAGACCCAGTACTTC. The whole variable domain, filled in from reference TRBV28 and TRBJ2-5, reads DVKVTQSSRYLVKRTGEKVFLECVQDMDHENMFWYRQDPGLGLRLIYFSYDVKMKEKGDIPEGYSVSREKKERFSLILESASTNQTSMYLCASSRGRETQYFGPGTRLLVL.